The 10 T cell receptor beta chains presented below share a single source sample, sequenced in a study of OX40 agonist ivuxolimab in advanced cancers. Receptor amplification or capture employed the immunoSEQ multiplex PCR assay. Here the immuneACCESS table is served through TCRdb, limited to in-frame sequences with V and J called. Missing clones are a known gap in these copies; in checked studies unresolved V genes cover under half, and the rest lacks a known reason. The sample records over 40,000 clones, about 87% of which are singletons. The leading ten clones occupy roughly 25% of the sample. The sequencing used CD4+ or CD8+ T cells sorted from blood, collected in a trial of the OX40 agonist ivuxolimab. The receptor source for this set is an adult with an advanced solid tumor such as melanoma, head and neck, liver or kidney cancer.

The chain employs TRBV27 and TRBJ2-1; D may be TRBD1 (6 bases). With 2 bases removed from V and 0 bases from J, the gap between germline ends came to 11 bases. The CDR3 spans 16 residues. Per the germline V gene, CDR1 is MNHEY and CDR2 is SMNVEV (reference sequence). The CDR3 region has the DNA TGTGCCAGCAGTTTACAGGGGCCGAGCTCCTACAATGAGCAGTTCTTC. Its protein is CASSLQGPSSYNEQFF.

The chain has TRBV6-5 and TRBJ2-5; TRBD2 matches 7 bases. Germline CDR1 MNHEY, CDR2 SVGAGI. After removal of 4 bases from V and 2 bases from J, the junction contained 10 bases not matched to a gene. This CDR3 comprises 16 residues. This CDR3 is CASSSLLEGGQETQYF. The DNA of the CDR3 is TGTGCCAGCAGTTCCCTCTTAGAGGGAGGGCAAGAGACCCAGTACTTC.

This chain joins TRBV9 and TRBJ2-3, with 9 positions matching TRBD2. This CDR3 is built from 15 residues. From germline, CDR1 is SGDLS and CDR2 YYNGEE. Germline trimming cut 0 bases from V and 5 bases from J; bases unmatched to any gene: 4. In nucleotides, the CDR3 is TGTGCCAGCAGCGTAGGTGGTAGCGGGGGAGATACGCAGTATTTT. It specifies CASSVGGSGGDTQYF.

With respect to this clone: This CDR3 is also generated by other DNA sequences in the sample. V usage is TRBV6-5 and J usage is TRBJ1-2, with unresolved D. The CDR3 runs to 13 residues. Germline CDR1 reads MNHEY; CDR2 reads SVGAGI. V dropped 5 bases and J dropped 0 bases, with 7 bases sitting between them. CDR3 residues: CASSPHPNYGYTF. CDR3 DNA: TGTGCCAGCAGTCCCCACCCTAACTATGGCTACACCTTC.

The chain couples TRBV30 to TRBJ2-4; TRBD1 matches 7 bases. J lost 2 bases, V lost 5 bases, and 3 bases had no gene match. Per the germline V gene, CDR1 is GTSNPN and CDR2 is SVGIG (reference sequence). CDR3 length equals 13 residues. CDR3 in DNA: TGTGCCTGGGAGGGACAGTCCAAAAACATTCAGTACTTC. Its protein product is CAWEGQSKNIQYF.

The chain employs TRBV5-3 and TRBJ2-7; no definite D call. TRBV5-3 has ORF status, its function being uncertain. CDR3 length: 16 residues. Trimming removed 1 base at V and 4 bases at J, with 18 bases between. The CDR3 DNA follows: TGTGCCAGAAGCTTGTTGTGGAGACTGGGATTGTACGAGCAGTACTTC. It specifies CARSLLWRLGLYEQYF.

V and J are TRBV30 and TRBJ2-1; 9 bases align to TRBD2. Germline V gene sequence: CDR1 GTSNPN, CDR2 SVGIG (reference sequence). The trim removed 8 bases at V and 6 bases at J, leaving 11 bases unmatched. This CDR3 comprises 14 residues. The CDR3 sequence is CARLDSGRGNEQFF. The CDR3 nucleotides are TGTGCCCGCCTGGATAGCGGGAGAGGCAATGAGCAGTTCTTC.

This chain joins TRBV10-1 and TRBJ2-3; 8 bases align to TRBD2. J gave up 2 bases and V 0 bases, and 4 bases lay outside the gene matches. The CDR3 is made up of 16 amino acids. Germline V lookup: CDR1 WNHNN, CDR2 SYGVQD (reference sequence). In DNA, the CDR3 is TGCGCCAGCAGTGAGTCCGGGGGGGCATACACAGATACGCAGTATTTT. The encoded protein is CASSESGGAYTDTQYF.

This clone was counted a few times. This rearrangement joins TRBV9 to TRBJ2-7, with D tentatively TRBD1 (7 bases). CDR3 length: 14 residues. Germline CDR1 is SGDLS and CDR2 is YYNGEE. Trimming took off 4 bases at V and 6 bases at J, with 17 bases between the two ends. CDR3 DNA sequence: TGTGCCAGCAGCCCCGCGTACAGGGGAGGCGAGCAGTACTTC. This gives the protein CASSPAYRGGEQYF.

The rearrangement uses TRBV28 and TRBJ2-3; D may be TRBD1 or TRBD2 (6 bases each). The germline gives CDR1 MDHEN, CDR2 SYDVKM. Trimming removed 3 bases from V and 0 bases from J, with 16 bases in between. The CDR3 loop spans 17 amino acids. The CDR3 DNA reads TGTGCCAGCAGTTTGGTGCGGGACAAGCCTAGCACAGATACGCAGTATTTT. It yields the protein CASSLVRDKPSTDTQYF.